This T cell receptor beta chain was found in a study of Graves' ophthalmopathy and Graves' hyperthyroidism. Broader study findings: Most clonotypes expanded in thyroid above 0.001 frequency were present in blood too.

Using RNA transcripts, the TCR beta CDR3 regions were amplified. HTBI primers served in a first-round RT-PCR, which a second-round multiplex PCR followed. TCRdb re-analysed the multiplex PCR reads in MiXCR, keeping a single row per CDR3 protein. The top ten clones hold 11% of a sample with more than 1,000,000 distinct CDR3 sequences, about 38% of them seen once. The table lists this clonotype with a few counts. Its antigen remains unidentified. The CDR3 length is 12 residues. Trimming at V came to 10 bases and at J to 13 bases, leaving 11 bases not matched to a gene. The V gene's germline CDR1 is ENHRY and CDR2 SYGVKD.

Sequences were obtained from peripheral blood or thyroid tissue (not recorded which). The chain links TRBV10-3 to TRBJ1-5; 9 bases map to TRBD1. This receptor was taken from an adult man with Graves' hyperthyroidism. The DNA of the CDR3 is TGTGCCACCAGCCCGGGACAGGGTTCTCAGCATTTT. Translation: CATSPGQGSQHF.